This is a list of T cell receptor beta chains from one sample in a study of blood T cell repertoires in COVID-19. Sequencing used immunoSEQ multiplex PCR; TCRdb keeps in-frame clones, though not all of them. The sample carries roughly 410,000 clones, 80% to 90% recorded once. The specimen sequenced was peripheral blood. Receptors were obtained from a woman in her sixties with COVID-19, enrolled during active disease. CDR3s include the opening cysteine and the closing phenylalanine or tryptophan. D genes are given only for firm matches.

j_call v_call d_call cdr3_aa
TRBJ1-1 TRBV7-9 NA CASYPLARGVEAFF
TRBJ1-1 TRBV18 NA CASSPESWNTEAFF
TRBJ2-5 TRBV29-1 TRBD2 CSFSGSQETQYF
TRBJ1-2 TRBV6-6 NA CASSSVDDTNYGYTF
TRBJ2-7 TRBV5-1 NA CASSRGTETSYEQYF
TRBJ2-5 TRBV11-2 NA CASSFRGPRETQYF
TRBJ2-7 TRBV5-5 NA CASSLGGGSPYEQYF
TRBJ1-2 TRBV30 TRBD1 CAWRPRDRGRGGYTF
TRBJ2-2 TRBV7-9 NA CASSYPTGYTGELFF
TRBJ1-2 TRBV6-5 TRBD1 CASTDRGQTNYGYTF
TRBJ1-2 TRBV5-1 TRBD1 CASSGTGGYGYTF
TRBJ1-2 TRBV28 NA CASSLGGALVGYTF
TRBJ2-7 TRBV29-1 TRBD2 CSVEGLAGAPIYEQYF
TRBJ2-1 TRBV28 NA CASIERGSYNEQFF
TRBJ2-3 TRBV7-3 NA CASSLGAGGTDTQYF
TRBJ2-3 TRBV6-6 NA CASSSTGGLRTDTQYF
TRBJ2-7 TRBV18 NA CASSPSSYEQYF
TRBJ1-1 TRBV6-5 TRBD1 CASSYSQGLLTEAFF
TRBJ2-3 TRBV7-6 TRBD1 CASSLPPGGAGVGTDTQYF
TRBJ2-3 TRBV2 NA CASTRDSDTQYF
TRBJ1-1 TRBV2 TRBD1 CASSGGQPNTEAFF
TRBJ2-7 TRBV10-1 TRBD2 CASSEERGAPYEQYF
TRBJ1-3 TRBV30 NA CASLVWTRGNTIYF
TRBJ1-1 TRBV19 NA CATNKEGGEAFF
TRBJ2-7 TRBV30 NA CAWSRDTYEQYF
TRBJ1-1 TRBV5-4 NA CASSVTAGGNTEAFF
TRBJ1-4 TRBV3-1/TRBV3-2 TRBD1 CASSQEVTGGGEKLFF
TRBJ1-4 TRBV7-9 NA CASSSGATGEKLFF
TRBJ2-1 TRBV10-2 TRBD2 CASSESTSGDRNEQFF
TRBJ1-2 TRBV28 TRBD1 CACSGTGISGYTF
TRBJ1-6 TRBV5-1 NA CASSLAGLQGPPLHF
TRBJ1-1 TRBV27 TRBD1 CASSSGGTEAFF